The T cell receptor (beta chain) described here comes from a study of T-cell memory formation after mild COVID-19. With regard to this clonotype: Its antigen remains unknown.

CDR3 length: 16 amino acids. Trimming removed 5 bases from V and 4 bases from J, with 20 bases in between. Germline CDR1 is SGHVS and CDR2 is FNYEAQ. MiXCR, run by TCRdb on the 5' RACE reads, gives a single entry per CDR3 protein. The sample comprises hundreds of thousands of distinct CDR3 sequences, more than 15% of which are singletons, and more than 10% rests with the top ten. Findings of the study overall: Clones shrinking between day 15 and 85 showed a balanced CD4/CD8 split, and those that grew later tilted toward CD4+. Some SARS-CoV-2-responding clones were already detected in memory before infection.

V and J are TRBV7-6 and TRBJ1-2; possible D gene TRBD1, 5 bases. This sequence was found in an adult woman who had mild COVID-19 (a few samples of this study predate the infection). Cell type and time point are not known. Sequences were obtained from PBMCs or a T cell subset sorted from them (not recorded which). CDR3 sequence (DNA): TGTGCCAGCAGCCACCTTGGGACTCTAGGGCCCTATGGCTACACCTTC. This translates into CASSHLGTLGPYGYTF.